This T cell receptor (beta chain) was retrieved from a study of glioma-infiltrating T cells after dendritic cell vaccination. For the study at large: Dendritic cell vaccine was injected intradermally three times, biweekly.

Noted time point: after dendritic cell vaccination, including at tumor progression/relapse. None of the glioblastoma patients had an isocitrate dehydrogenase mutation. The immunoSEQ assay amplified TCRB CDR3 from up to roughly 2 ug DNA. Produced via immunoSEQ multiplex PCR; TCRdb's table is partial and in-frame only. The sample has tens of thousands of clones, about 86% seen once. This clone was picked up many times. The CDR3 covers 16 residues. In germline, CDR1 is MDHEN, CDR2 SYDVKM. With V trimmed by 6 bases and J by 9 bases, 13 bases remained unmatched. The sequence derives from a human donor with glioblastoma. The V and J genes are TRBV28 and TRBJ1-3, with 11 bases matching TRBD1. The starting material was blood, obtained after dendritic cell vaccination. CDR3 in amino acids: CASSPSRTGGGGTIYF. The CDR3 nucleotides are TGTGCCAGCAGCCCAAGTCGGACAGGGGGCGGAGGCACCATATATTTT.